This passage covers 12 T cell receptor beta chains from one sample sequenced in a study of blood T cell repertoires in COVID-19. Measured with immunoSEQ multiplex PCR; TCRdb has only the in-frame clones, and not every one. The data contain over 200,000 clones, around 83% of them singletons. What was sequenced was peripheral blood. The receptor source for this set is a man aged 40-49 years with active or convalescent COVID-19.

J is TRBJ2-1 and V is TRBV20-1; D remains ambiguous. Germline-derived CDR1 and CDR2 are DFQATT and SNEGSKA (reference sequence). V shed 3 bases and J shed 9 bases, with 9 bases lying between them. This CDR3 spans 11 amino acids. CDR3 sequence (DNA): TGCAGTGCTAGCCATAGTCCTGAGCAGTTCTTC. Translating it yields CSASHSPEQFF.

This clone was counted a single time. The rearrangement links TRBV11-3 to TRBJ2-3, with 10 bases fitting TRBD2. Germline V gene lookup returns CDR1 SGHNT and CDR2 YENEEA. This CDR3 region has 17 residues. The ends lost 1 base at V and 6 bases at J; junction bases unmatched: 10. In nucleotides, the CDR3 is TGTGCCAGCAGCTTAGTAACAGCGGGAGGGCGAGGCGATACGCAGTATTTT. It specifies CASSLVTAGGRGDTQYF.

The gene calls are TRBV5-4 and TRBJ1-1; TRBD1 matches 7 bases. From germline, CDR1 is SGHNT and CDR2 YYREEE (reference sequence). J was trimmed by 4 bases and V by 4 bases; bases with no gene match: 7. CDR3 length: 14 amino acids. The CDR3, as DNA: TGTGCCAGCAGCGCACCTCCAGGGGGCACTGAAGCTTTCTTT. Translating gives CASSAPPGGTEAFF.

The chain is built from TRBV9 and TRBJ2-2, with 12 bases fitting TRBD2. Germline values: CDR1 SGDLS, CDR2 YYNGEE. The CDR3 is made up of 16 amino acids. V was clipped by 3 bases and J by 5 bases; unmatched bases: 5. CDR3 coding DNA: TGTGCCAGCAGCGCTATACTAGCGGGAGGTACCGGGGAGCTGTTTTTT. Its protein product is CASSAILAGGTGELFF.

This chain connects TRBV6-5 to TRBJ1-5, with 7 nucleotides matching TRBD1. CDR1 is MNHEY and CDR2 is SVGAGI in the germline V gene. Trimming at V came to 6 bases and at J to 3 bases, leaving 8 bases not matched to a gene. The CDR3 spans 15 residues. CDR3 DNA sequence: TGTGCCAGCAGCCACCCGGGACAGATCAATCAGCCCCAGCATTTT. Its translation is CASSHPGQINQPQHF.

V and J are TRBV28 and TRBJ1-1, with 7 bases fitting TRBD1. CDR1 is MDHEN and CDR2 is SYDVKM in the germline V gene. Trimming cost V 5 bases and J 10 bases; bases outside gene matches: 7. The CDR3 runs to 12 residues. CDR3 region: CASSDRDTSAFF. DNA for the CDR3: TGTGCCAGCAGTGACAGGGACACCTCAGCTTTCTTT.

This chain uses TRBV5-1 with TRBJ1-2; D might be TRBD1 (6 bases). The ends were cut back, 9 bases at V and 8 bases at J, with 17 bases in the middle. This CDR3 comprises 12 residues. The germline V gene has CDR1 SGHRS and CDR2 YFSETQ. The CDR3 loop reads CATSTGSWGYTF. The CDR3 nucleotides read TGCGCCACCTCGACAGGATCGTGGGGCTACACCTTC. Full variable domain (outside the CDR3, taken from reference TRBV5-1 and TRBJ1-2): KAGVTQTPRYLIKTRGQQVTLSCSPISGHRSVSWYQQTPGQGLQFLFEYFSETQRNKGNFPGRFSGRQFSNSRSEMNVSTLELGDSALYLCATSTGSWGYTFGSGTRLTVV.

The chain's CDR3 is CAWRPSPSPPGQGDGYTF. The CDR3 DNA reads TGTGCCTGGAGACCAAGCCCCTCACCTCCGGGACAGGGAGATGGCTACACCTTC. This sequence joins TRBV30 and TRBJ1-2; 9 nucleotides match TRBD1. After removal of 3 bases from V and 6 bases from J, the junction contained 20 bases not matched to a gene. The CDR3 extends over 18 amino acids. Germline values: CDR1 GTSNPN, CDR2 SVGIG (reference sequence).

The chain employs TRBV30 and TRBJ1-6; D is possibly TRBD1 (6 bases). Germline loops: CDR1 GTSNPN, CDR2 SVGIG (reference sequence). Trimming removed 3 bases at V and 7 bases at J, with 16 bases between. The CDR3 contains 15 residues. The CDR3 protein is CAWSASGGYNSPLHF. The CDR3 nucleotides are TGTGCCTGGAGCGCCAGCGGGGGCTACAATTCACCCCTCCACTTT.

The genes are TRBV28 and TRBJ2-2; TRBD2 aligns across 9 bases. The CDR3 length is 16 residues. V was clipped by 3 bases and J by 5 bases; unmatched bases: 7. Germline CDR1 MDHEN, CDR2 SYDVKM. CDR3 nucleotide sequence: TGTGCCAGCAGTTTCTATAGCGGGAGTGGGACCGGGGAGCTGTTTTTT. Protein product: CASSFYSGSGTGELFF.

The chain carries TRBV27 and TRBJ1-1; 9 positions agree with TRBD1. This CDR3 spans 16 amino acids. Losses at the gene ends were 5 bases for V and 3 bases for J; bases not matched to a gene: 10. Per germline, CDR1 MNHEY and CDR2 SMNVEV (reference sequence). The CDR3 DNA follows: TGTGCCAGCAGTCCCCGCACAGGGGGCGTTTACACTGAAGCTTTCTTT. Translation: CASSPRTGGVYTEAFF.

This clone turned up a few times. The CDR3: CATSRAAGLGSYEQYF. The CDR3 nucleotides read TGTGCCACCAGCAGAGCAGCAGGGTTGGGCTCCTACGAGCAGTACTTC. V and J are TRBV15 and TRBJ2-7, with a tentative D call TRBD1 (5 bases). Trimming shortened V by 1 base and J by 0 bases, and 13 bases separated the two germline ends. The CDR3 contains 16 residues. CDR1 and CDR2 from the germline V gene are LNHNV and YYDKDF (reference sequence).